What follows are 23 T cell receptor beta chains derived from one specimen sequenced in a study of blood T cell repertoires in COVID-19. Clones were read by immunoSEQ multiplex PCR, and TCRdb kept only the in-frame ones, dropping some. The table has roughly 280,000 clones, roughly nine tenths seen once. Material for sequencing was peripheral blood. Receptor source: a woman in her forties or fifties who had recovered from COVID-19.

The chain links TRBV30 to TRBJ1-2; TRBD1 matches at 9 bases. Germline CDR1 is GTSNPN and CDR2 is SVGIG (reference sequence). Trimming at V came to 1 base and at J to 5 bases, leaving 5 bases not matched to a gene. This CDR3 comprises 14 residues. CDR3 residues: CAWSGGTGIYGYTF. The DNA for the CDR3 is TGTGCCTGGAGTGGGGGGACAGGGATTTATGGCTACACCTTC.

This chain connects TRBV4-3 to TRBJ1-4; perhaps TRBD1 as D (6 bases). The germline V gene encodes CDR1 LGHNA and CDR2 YSLEER. V was shortened by 3 bases and J by 1 base, with 12 bases between the two germline ends. The CDR3 consists of 16 residues. The CDR3 DNA reads TGCGCCAGCAGCCAGGTCCTACAGGGAACTAATGAAAAACTGTTTTTT. Translation gives CASSQVLQGTNEKLFF.

The J gene is TRBJ1-3, the V gene TRBV6-2 or TRBV6-3; maybe TRBD1 (5 bases). Per germline, CDR1 MNHEY and CDR2 SVGEGT. This CDR3 contains 16 residues. The V end was cut by 5 bases, the J end by 0 bases, with 14 bases between. CDR3: CASSIVRTFSGNTIYF. CDR3 in DNA: TGTGCCAGCAGTATCGTCAGGACATTCTCTGGAAACACCATATATTTT.

The rearrangement links TRBV5-4 to TRBJ2-1; tentative D call: TRBD2 (6 bases). Germline CDR1 is SGHNT and CDR2 is YYREEE (reference sequence). Trimming stripped 4 bases from V and 3 bases from J, with 14 bases between. This CDR3 comprises 15 residues. CDR3 protein: CASSPGRGLYNEQFF. The DNA of the CDR3 is TGTGCCAGCAGCCCGGGACGGGGACTCTACAATGAGCAGTTCTTC.

The chain recombines TRBV9 with TRBJ2-2, with a weak D call TRBD2 (5 bases). The V end was cut by 0 bases, the J end by 0 bases, with 9 bases between. This CDR3 spans 16 amino acids. Germline V lookup: CDR1 SGDLS, CDR2 YYNGEE. DNA of the CDR3: TGTGCCAGCAGCGTAGTCGAGGGCTCGAACACCGGGGAGCTGTTTTTT. It translates to CASSVVEGSNTGELFF.

V gene TRBV30 combines with J gene TRBJ1-5, with 9 bases fitting TRBD1. With V trimmed by 1 base and J by 4 bases, 5 bases remained unmatched. Germline V lookup: CDR1 GTSNPN, CDR2 SVGIG (reference sequence). This CDR3 is built from 15 residues. The CDR3 nucleotides are TGTGCCTGGAGTGCTGGGACAGGGCGTAATCAGCCCCAGCATTTT. Protein sequence: CAWSAGTGRNQPQHF.

V gene TRBV10-3 combines with J gene TRBJ2-5; possible D gene TRBD1, 5 bases. The CDR3 sequence is 18 residues long. The germline V gene encodes CDR1 ENHRY and CDR2 SYGVKD. Trimming removed 2 bases at V and 2 bases at J, with 21 bases between. CDR3 nucleotides: TGTGCCATCAGTGAGCGTAGTGGGGCAGGGATGCTACAAGAGACCCAGTACTTC. As protein: CAISERSGAGMLQETQYF.

This clone was recorded only once. The genes are TRBV11-1 and TRBJ2-7, with 9 bases lining up with TRBD1. The CDR3 spans 12 residues. The V segment lost 10 bases and the J segment 2 bases; nucleotides outside the gene matches: 3. Germline V CDR1 and CDR2: SGHAT, FQDESV (reference sequence). The CDR3 loop reads CATGTGPYEQYF. The DNA of the CDR3 is TGTGCCACCGGGACAGGGCCCTACGAGCAGTACTTC. Full variable domain (remainder filled in from reference TRBV11-1 and TRBJ2-7): EAEVAQSPRYKITEKSQAVAFWCDPISGHATLYWYRQILGQGPELLVQFQDESVVDDSQLPKDRFSAERLKGVDSTLKIQPAELGDSAMYLCATGTGPYEQYFGPGTRLTVT.

The chain combines TRBV4-1 with TRBJ1-5, with D perhaps TRBD1 (6 bases). The CDR3 is 16 amino acids. V shed 0 bases and J shed 2 bases, with 11 bases lying between them. Germline values: CDR1 MGHRA, CDR2 YSYEKL. The CDR3 coding sequence is TGCGCCAGCAGCCAAGATGGGGGCGGAGGCAATCAGCCCCAGCATTTT. Translated, it gives CASSQDGGGGNQPQHF.

The J gene is TRBJ1-2, the V gene TRBV30, with 9 nucleotides matching TRBD1. This CDR3 has 15 amino acids. Germline CDR1 GTSNPN, CDR2 SVGIG (reference sequence). The V segment lost 3 bases and the J segment 3 bases; nucleotides outside the gene matches: 8. The CDR3 region is CAWRGAGTGYYGYTF. Written as DNA, the CDR3 is TGTGCCTGGAGAGGAGCTGGGACAGGGTACTATGGCTACACCTTC.

The DNA for the CDR3 is TGCAGCGTTGAAGATTGGAGCGGGAGCAGAACAGATACGCAGTATTTT. Protein product: CSVEDWSGSRTDTQYF. This chain uses TRBV29-1 with TRBJ2-3; 8 bases map to TRBD2. The length of the CDR3 is 16 residues. The germline gives CDR1 SQVTM, CDR2 ANQGSEA. The V gene end was trimmed by 0 bases and the J gene end by 3 bases; junction bases not matched to a gene: 8.

The chain couples TRBV9 to TRBJ2-2; 8 bases line up with TRBD1. The CDR3 is 16 amino acids. Germline CDR1 and CDR2: SGDLS and YYNGEE. V lost 3 bases to trimming and J lost 4 bases; unmatched junction nucleotides: 8. CDR3: CASSGRTGHSTGELFF. The CDR3, as DNA: TGTGCCAGCAGCGGACGGACAGGGCACTCCACCGGGGAGCTGTTTTTT.

The chain links TRBV4-3 to TRBJ2-7, with TRBD1 identical over 10 bases. The CDR3 is 15 residues long. The J segment lost 12 bases and the V segment lost 4 bases, leaving 15 bases of the junction unmatched. The V gene's germline CDR1 is LGHNA and CDR2 YSLEER. The CDR3 DNA sequence: TGCGCCAGCAGCCTCGTACCGGGACAGGGGACCGAGGCGTACTTC. The encoded protein is CASSLVPGQGTEAYF.

The chain joins TRBV28 to TRBJ1-2; D not resolved. This CDR3 spans 15 amino acids. Looked up from germline, CDR1 is MDHEN and CDR2 is SYDVKM. V shed 7 bases and J shed 11 bases, with 26 bases lying between them. This CDR3 is CASTYLRTGRFGYTF. The CDR3, as DNA: TGTGCCAGCACTTACTTGCGAACGGGAAGGTTCGGTTACACCTTC.

The chain joins TRBV18 to TRBJ1-5, with no clear D. V was trimmed by 3 bases and J by 6 bases, leaving 18 bases between them. The CDR3 loop spans 16 amino acids. From germline, CDR1 is KGHSH and CDR2 LQKENI. The CDR3 DNA is TGTGCCAGCTCACCCTCGGGCGGGCTGGCGGCTCAGCCCCAGCATTTT. Protein product: CASSPSGGLAAQPQHF.

The chain combines TRBV7-9 with TRBJ1-2; 7 bases line up with TRBD1. CDR1 is SEHNR, CDR2 FQNEAQ, per germline (reference sequence). This CDR3 spans 13 amino acids. V shed 6 bases, J shed 8 bases, and the junction held 9 bases outside the gene matches. In DNA form, the CDR3 reads TGTGCCAGCAGGTCATTGTCGGGACAGGGCTACACCTTC. Its translation: CASRSLSGQGYTF.

This clone was found once. The V and J genes are TRBV5-1 and TRBJ1-6; 9 positions agree with TRBD1. The germline V gene encodes CDR1 SGHRS and CDR2 YFSETQ. Germline trimming cut 4 bases from V and 10 bases from J; bases unmatched to any gene: 9. The CDR3 sequence is 15 residues long. The DNA of the CDR3 is TGCGCCAGCAGCCGAGGGACAGGGAACGACTCACCCCTCCACTTT. Protein sequence: CASSRGTGNDSPLHF. Supplemented by reference TRBV5-1 and TRBJ1-6, the full variable domain reads KAGVTQTPRYLIKTRGQQVTLSCSPISGHRSVSWYQQTPGQGLQFLFEYFSETQRNKGNFPGRFSGRQFSNSRSEMNVSTLELGDSALYLCASSRGTGNDSPLHFGNGTRLTVT.

The rearrangement links TRBV6-5 to TRBJ1-2; TRBD1 aligns across 10 bases. V lost 6 bases to trimming and J lost 4 bases; unmatched junction nucleotides: 5. Germline V CDR1 and CDR2: MNHEY, SVGAGI. The CDR3 consists of 14 residues. The CDR3 loop is CASSGQGEGYGYTF. CDR3 coding DNA: TGTGCCAGCAGCGGACAGGGGGAGGGCTATGGCTACACCTTC.

This CDR3 reads CASSLAIQGSTGELFF. The CDR3 region has the DNA TGTGCCAGCAGCTTAGCGATACAGGGTTCCACCGGGGAGCTGTTTTTT. The chain has TRBV7-9 and TRBJ2-2; possibly TRBD1 for D (6 bases). Germline V gives CDR1 SEHNR, CDR2 FQNEAQ (reference sequence). Trimming shortened V by 0 bases and J by 4 bases, and 12 bases separated the two germline ends. The CDR3 contains 16 residues.

This clone occurred once. This chain connects TRBV4-3 to TRBJ1-5; 11 bases agree with TRBD1. There are 15 residues in the CDR3. The junction had 5 bases not matched to a gene; V was cut back by 3 bases and J by 7 bases. Germline lookup yields CDR1 LGHNA and CDR2 YSLEER. The CDR3 sequence is CASSQDRGRGQPQHF. CDR3 bases: TGCGCCAGCAGCCAGGACAGGGGGCGTGGGCAGCCCCAGCATTTT.

This clone was seen at least ten times. The chain is built from TRBV5-4 and TRBJ1-5; D uncertain. Germline assignment: CDR1 SGHNT and CDR2 YYREEE (reference sequence). This CDR3 has 14 amino acids. V shed 0 bases and J shed 11 bases, with 15 bases lying between them. The CDR3 sequence: CASSLGPSETTQHF. CDR3 DNA sequence: TGTGCCAGCAGCTTGGGACCCAGCGAAACGACCCAGCATTTT.

The V gene is TRBV4-3, the J gene TRBJ2-3, with D tentatively TRBD2 (6 bases). Germline lookup yields CDR1 LGHNA and CDR2 YSLEER. CDR3 length: 15 amino acids. Trimming took 4 bases from V and 2 from J, leaving 13 bases between them. CDR3 nucleotide sequence: TGCGCCAGCAGCCGAAGTTGGGACTTCACAGATACGCAGTATTTT. Its translation is CASSRSWDFTDTQYF.

This rearrangement joins TRBV6-5 to TRBJ2-4; D is perhaps TRBD1 (6 bases). Trimming cost V 5 bases and J 8 bases, with 13 bases left between them. This CDR3 comprises 13 residues. The V gene's germline CDR1 is MNHEY and CDR2 SVGAGI. Here the CDR3 reads CASSLLDSHIQYF. In DNA, the CDR3 is TGTGCCAGCAGTCTCCTGGACAGCCACATTCAGTACTTC.